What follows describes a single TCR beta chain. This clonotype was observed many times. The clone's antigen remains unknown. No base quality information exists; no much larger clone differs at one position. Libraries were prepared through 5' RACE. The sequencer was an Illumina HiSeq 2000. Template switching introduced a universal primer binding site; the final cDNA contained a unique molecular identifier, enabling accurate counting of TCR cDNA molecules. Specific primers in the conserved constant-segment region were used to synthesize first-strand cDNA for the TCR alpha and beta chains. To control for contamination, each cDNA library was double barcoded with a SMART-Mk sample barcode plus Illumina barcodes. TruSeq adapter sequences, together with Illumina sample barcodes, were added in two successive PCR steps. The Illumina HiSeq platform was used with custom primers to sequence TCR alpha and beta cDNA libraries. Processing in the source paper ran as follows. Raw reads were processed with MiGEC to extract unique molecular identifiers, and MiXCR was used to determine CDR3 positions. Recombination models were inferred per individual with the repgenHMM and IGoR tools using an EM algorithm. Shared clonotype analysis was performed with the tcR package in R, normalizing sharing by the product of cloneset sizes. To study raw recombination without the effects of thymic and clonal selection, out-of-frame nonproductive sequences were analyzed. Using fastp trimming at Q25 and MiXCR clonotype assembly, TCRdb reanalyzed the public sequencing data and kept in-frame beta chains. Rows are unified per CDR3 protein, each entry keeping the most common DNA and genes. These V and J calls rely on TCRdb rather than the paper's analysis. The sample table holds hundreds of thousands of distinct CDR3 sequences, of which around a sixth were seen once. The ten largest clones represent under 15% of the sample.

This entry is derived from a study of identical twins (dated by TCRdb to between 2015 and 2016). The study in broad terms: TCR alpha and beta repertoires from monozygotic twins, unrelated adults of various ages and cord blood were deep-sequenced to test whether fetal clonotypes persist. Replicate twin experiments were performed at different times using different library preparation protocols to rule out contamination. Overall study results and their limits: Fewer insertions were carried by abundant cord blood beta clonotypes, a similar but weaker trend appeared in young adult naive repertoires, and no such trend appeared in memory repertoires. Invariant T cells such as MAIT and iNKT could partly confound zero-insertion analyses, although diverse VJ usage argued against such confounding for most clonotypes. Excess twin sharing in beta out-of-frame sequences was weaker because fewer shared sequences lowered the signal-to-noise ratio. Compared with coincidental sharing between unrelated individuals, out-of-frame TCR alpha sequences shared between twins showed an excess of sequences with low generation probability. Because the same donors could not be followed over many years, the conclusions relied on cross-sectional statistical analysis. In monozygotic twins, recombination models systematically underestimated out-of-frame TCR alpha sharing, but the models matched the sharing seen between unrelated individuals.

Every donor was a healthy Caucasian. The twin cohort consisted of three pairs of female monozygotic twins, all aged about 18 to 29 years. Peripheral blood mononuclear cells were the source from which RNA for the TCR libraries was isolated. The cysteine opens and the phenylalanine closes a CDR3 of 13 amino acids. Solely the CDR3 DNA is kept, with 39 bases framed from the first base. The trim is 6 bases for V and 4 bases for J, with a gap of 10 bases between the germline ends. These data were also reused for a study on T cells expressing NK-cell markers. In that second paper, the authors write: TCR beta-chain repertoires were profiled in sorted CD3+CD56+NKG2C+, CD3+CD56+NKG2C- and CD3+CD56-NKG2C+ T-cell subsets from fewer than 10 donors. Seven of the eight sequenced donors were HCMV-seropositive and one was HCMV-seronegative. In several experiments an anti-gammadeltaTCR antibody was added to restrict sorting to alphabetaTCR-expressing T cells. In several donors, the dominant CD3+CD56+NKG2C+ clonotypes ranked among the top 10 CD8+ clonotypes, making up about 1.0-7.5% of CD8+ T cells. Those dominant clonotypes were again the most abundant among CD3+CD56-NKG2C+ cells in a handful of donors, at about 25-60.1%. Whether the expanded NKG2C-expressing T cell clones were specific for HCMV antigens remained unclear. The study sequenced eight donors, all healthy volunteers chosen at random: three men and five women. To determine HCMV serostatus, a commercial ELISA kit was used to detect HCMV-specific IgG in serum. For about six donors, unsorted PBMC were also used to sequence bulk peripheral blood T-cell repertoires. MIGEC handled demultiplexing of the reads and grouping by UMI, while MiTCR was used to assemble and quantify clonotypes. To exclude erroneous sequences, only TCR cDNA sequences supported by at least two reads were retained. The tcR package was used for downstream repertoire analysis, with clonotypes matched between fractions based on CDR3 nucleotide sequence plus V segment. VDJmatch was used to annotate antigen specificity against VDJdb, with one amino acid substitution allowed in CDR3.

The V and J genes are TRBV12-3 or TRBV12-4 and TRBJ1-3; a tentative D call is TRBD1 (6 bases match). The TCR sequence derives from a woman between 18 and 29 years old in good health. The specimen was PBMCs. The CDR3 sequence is CASSPTGGNTIYF. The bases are TGTGCCAGCAGCCCTACAGGGGGAAACACCATATATTTT.